The 23 T cell receptor beta chains below come from one sample, sequenced in a study of early T cells in non-severe SARS-CoV-2 infection. MiXCR, run by TCRdb on the 5' RACE reads, gives a single entry per CDR3 protein. The repertoire holds about 60,000 distinct CDR3 sequences, around 6% seen once, with 6% to 7% in the top ten. Sequenced: whole blood. The source is an adult who was a healthcare worker with PCR-confirmed SARS-CoV-2 infection or an uninfected control (not recorded which).

This clonotype appeared many times. The chain carries TRBV3-1 and TRBJ2-7; D possibly corresponds to TRBD1 (5 bases). This CDR3 is 15 amino acids long. V dropped 1 base and J dropped 3 bases, with 13 bases sitting between them. Germline lookup yields CDR1 LGHDT and CDR2 YNNKEL (reference sequence). As DNA, the CDR3 is TGTGCCAGCAGCCAAGGCCAGGGAAAGGGCTACGAGCAGTACTTC. This translates into CASSQGQGKGYEQYF.

This clonotype was found many times. V gene TRBV7-2 combines with J gene TRBJ2-1, with TRBD2 identical over 13 bases. J lost 6 bases, V lost 6 bases, and 11 bases had no gene match. This CDR3 comprises 17 residues. From germline, CDR1 is SGHTA and CDR2 FQGNSA. The CDR3 DNA follows: TGTGCCAGCAGGACTAGCGGGGGGCCGGACTACTTCAATGAGCAGTTCTTC. This gives the protein CASRTSGGPDYFNEQFF.

In this sample, this clonotype turned up a few times. The genes are TRBV6-4 and TRBJ2-2, with TRBD2 as a possible D gene (6 bases). The germline V gene encodes CDR1 MRHNA and CDR2 SNTAGT. The CDR3 has 13 amino acids. V was shortened by 8 bases and J by 6 bases, with 13 bases between the two germline ends. For the CDR3, the DNA is TGTGCCAGCCGGGGAAGCGGGTCCGGGGAGCTGTTTTTT. Amino acids: CASRGSGSGELFF.

In its sample, this clonotype was seen a few times. V usage is TRBV14 and J usage is TRBJ2-6; D call uncertain. This CDR3 region has 15 residues. CDR1 is SGHDN, CDR2 FVKESK, per germline. Trimming pared 0 bases from V and 2 bases from J, leaving 5 bases between. The CDR3 sequence is CASSQDGPGANVLTF. DNA for the CDR3: TGTGCCAGCAGCCAAGATGGGCCTGGGGCCAACGTCCTGACTTTC.

This clonotype was picked up many times. This chain uses TRBV7-2 with TRBJ2-2; D ambiguous. V lost 7 bases, J lost 4 bases, and 16 bases lay in between. Germline V gives CDR1 SGHTA, CDR2 FQGNSA. This CDR3 has 15 residues. The CDR3 bases are TGTGCCAGCACAGCTTATAGGGCAGGCACCGGGGAGCTGTTTTTT. This encodes CASTAYRAGTGELFF.

This clonotype was seen only a few times. The junction shows a germline mismatch at one end, possibly a read error. This chain links TRBV7-9 with TRBJ1-6; TRBD1 matches at 9 bases. The CDR3 extends over 15 amino acids. Per the germline V gene, CDR1 is SEHNR and CDR2 is FQNEAQ (reference sequence). CDR3 bases: TGTGCCAGCAGCTTAGCACAGGGGGCGAATTCATCCCTCCACTTT. It is translated as CASSLAQGANSSLHF.

This clonotype was observed many times. J is TRBJ2-7 and V is TRBV20-1; D is possibly TRBD2 (7 bases). The CDR3 runs to 15 residues. Trimming removed 1 base from V and 1 base from J, with 14 bases in between. In germline, CDR1 is DFQATT, CDR2 SNEGSKA (reference sequence). The CDR3 bases are TGCAGTGCTAGAGTACGGCGGGGGCCTTCCTACGAGCAGTACTTC. Translation: CSARVRRGPSYEQYF.

V and J are TRBV11-3 and TRBJ2-3, with D possibly called TRBD1 or TRBD2 (6 bases each). The V end lost 5 bases, the J end lost 6 bases, and 21 bases lay between the germline ends. The CDR3 has 16 amino acids. Germline V gene data show CDR1 as SGHNT and CDR2 as YENEEA. The chain's CDR3 is CASSLPRGKGGDTQYF. The CDR3 region has the DNA TGTGCCAGCAGCCTCCCTAGGGGAAAAGGGGGGGATACGCAGTATTTT.

In the case of this clonotype: Germline is not matched at one junction end, which may reflect a read error. The chain links TRBV7-8 to TRBJ2-5; D is uncertain. From germline, CDR1 is SGHVS and CDR2 FQNEAQ. CDR3 length: 15 amino acids. The CDR3 here is CAGSLVGEIQETQYF. DNA of the CDR3: TGTGCCGGCAGCTTAGTCGGCGAGATCCAAGAGACCCAGTACTTC.

This clonotype was seen a few times. This chain uses TRBV18 with TRBJ2-5, with D possibly TRBD2 on 5 matching bases. V was shortened by 3 bases and J by 4 bases, with 18 bases between the two germline ends. This CDR3 spans 16 amino acids. Germline assignment: CDR1 KGHSH and CDR2 LQKENI. This chain's CDR3 is CASSPSRASFGETQYF. CDR3 DNA: TGTGCCAGCTCACCCTCACGCGCTAGCTTCGGAGAGACCCAGTACTTC.

This clonotype has more than one count but fewer than ten. The chain has TRBV5-5 and TRBJ1-4; the D is unclear. Germline-derived CDR1 and CDR2 are SGHKS and YYEKEE (reference sequence). This CDR3 comprises 14 residues. The ends were cut back, 4 bases at V and 4 bases at J, with 11 bases in the middle. The CDR3 sequence: CASSPLEGNEKLFF. The CDR3 nucleotides read TGTGCCAGCAGCCCCCTCGAGGGTAATGAAAAACTGTTTTTT.

The table lists this clonotype with many counts. The chain carries TRBV5-1 and TRBJ1-2; 8 bases agree with TRBD1. Germline V CDR1 and CDR2: SGHRS, YFSETQ. V was pared by 0 bases and J by 8 bases, with 9 bases of the junction left unmatched. The CDR3 runs 15 residues. The CDR3 DNA reads as TGCGCCAGCAGCTTGGAGTATGGGGACAGGTCGGGCTACACCTTC. This gives the protein CASSLEYGDRSGYTF.

This chain uses TRBV14 with TRBJ2-1; 11 bases agree with TRBD2. Germline assignment: CDR1 SGHDN and CDR2 FVKESK. V was clipped by 2 bases and J by 5 bases; unmatched bases: 8. CDR3 size: 17 residues. DNA for the CDR3: TGTGCCAGCAGCCAATCACTAGCGGGGGAAGTCCACAATGAGCAGTTCTTC. Translating it yields CASSQSLAGEVHNEQFF.

This clonotype was observed at least ten times. The gene calls are TRBV7-2 and TRBJ2-3; TRBD2 matches at 7 bases. There are 13 residues in the CDR3. J was trimmed by 9 bases and V by 8 bases; bases with no gene match: 11. Germline V gives CDR1 SGHTA, CDR2 FQGNSA. The CDR3 protein is CASPSGDWGTQYF. The CDR3 coding sequence is TGTGCCAGCCCAAGCGGGGACTGGGGGACGCAGTATTTT.

This clonotype was seen only a few times. Compared with germline, one end of the junction differs, possibly owing to a read error. The rearrangement links TRBV5-4 to TRBJ2-4; 11 bases fit TRBD2. Germline-derived CDR1 and CDR2 are SGHNT and YYREEE (reference sequence). The CDR3 covers 12 residues. CDR3 sequence (DNA): TGTGCCAGCCGGACTAGCGGGCAGGCCCCACACTTC. Amino acids: CASRTSGQAPHF.

This clonotype was seen repeatedly, ten times or more. This chain links TRBV7-3 with TRBJ2-5; D remains ambiguous. The CDR3 has 13 residues. Trimming stripped 1 base from V and 7 bases from J, with 10 bases between. Per the germline V gene, CDR1 is SGHTA and CDR2 is FQGTGA. DNA for the CDR3: TGTGCCAGCAGCTTAATTAGAGGTGGGACCCAGTACTTC. It translates to CASSLIRGGTQYF.

This clonotype occurred many times. The chain recombines TRBV4-1 with TRBJ2-5; maybe TRBD1 (6 bases). Germline-derived CDR1 and CDR2 are MGHRA and YSYEKL. This CDR3 has 14 residues. V lost 5 bases and J 5 bases, leaving 15 bases between the germline ends. The CDR3 region is CASSFDRLGETQYF. The CDR3 bases are TGCGCCAGCAGCTTCGACAGGTTGGGTGAGACCCAGTACTTC.

This clonotype was seen a few times. This chain uses TRBV5-6 with TRBJ1-2; 8 bases agree with TRBD1. Germline V gene sequence: CDR1 SGHDT, CDR2 YYEEEE. This CDR3 spans 13 amino acids. Trimming cost V 2 bases and J 6 bases; bases outside gene matches: 3. As DNA, the CDR3 is TGTGCCAGCAGCTTACTACAGGGGGATGGCTACACCTTC. Protein sequence: CASSLLQGDGYTF.

There are a few counts of this clonotype. The chain combines TRBV6-6 with TRBJ1-2; 11 bases match TRBD1. V lost 3 bases and J lost 1; bases outside the gene matches: 13. The CDR3 is 19 amino acids. CDR1 and CDR2 from the germline V gene are MNHNY and SVGAGI (reference sequence). CDR3 DNA: TGTGCCAGCAGTTATCGATCTACGGCCGGGACAGGGGGTAACTATGGCTACACCTTC. This gives the protein CASSYRSTAGTGGNYGYTF.

This clonotype has at least ten counts. This chain connects TRBV12-3 or TRBV12-4 to TRBJ2-5; 10 bases map to TRBD1. The CDR3 is made up of 16 amino acids. The trim removed 7 bases at V and 1 base at J, leaving 9 bases unmatched. The CDR3 nucleotides are TGTGCCAGCACCAGACCGGGACAGGGGTCCCAAGAGACCCAGTACTTC. Translating it yields CASTRPGQGSQETQYF.

This clonotype was observed a handful of times. The chain carries TRBV2 and TRBJ1-2; the match to TRBD1 covers 10 bases. This CDR3 has 16 residues. Germline lookup yields CDR1 SNHLY and CDR2 FYNNEI. The junction had 12 bases not matched to a gene; V was cut back by 3 bases and J by 8 bases. As DNA, the CDR3 is TGTGCCAGCAGTGAGGAGCGGACAGGGGGAACGAGAGGCTACACCTTC. Protein product: CASSEERTGGTRGYTF.

This clonotype occurred a few times. The chain couples TRBV9 to TRBJ1-2; D uncertain. V lost 7 bases to trimming and J lost 4 bases, with 14 bases between them. CDR3 length equals 13 residues. CDR1 is SGDLS and CDR2 is YYNGEE in the germline V gene. Here the CDR3 reads CASGGRAAYGYTF. For the CDR3, the DNA is TGTGCCAGCGGTGGGAGGGCAGCCTATGGCTACACCTTC.

This chain links TRBV12-3 or TRBV12-4 with TRBJ2-5; tentatively, D is TRBD1 or TRBD2 (5 bases each). The CDR3 sequence is 13 residues long. The V end lost 6 bases, the J end lost 4 bases, and 12 bases lay between the germline ends. CDR3 nucleotides: TGTGCCAGCAGCCCACCGGGACGAGAGACCCAGTACTTC. This encodes CASSPPGRETQYF.